The 8 T cell receptor beta chains below were found in one sample sequenced in a study of vaccination and CD4 T cells after COVID-19. Their target antigens are unknown. Treatment denoted: roughly 11-day PBMC culture with coronavirus spike peptide pools or control peptides (ViraFEST assay). Scientists ran DNA taken from cultured CD4+ T cells through the Oncomine TCR Beta short-read assay for sequencing. Via MiXCR, TCRdb re-called the PCR reads, giving one row per CDR3 protein. The repertoire holds some 16,000 distinct CDR3 sequences, with about three quarters as singletons. The material sequenced was CD4+ T cells from blood, cultured in vitro. The receptors come from a human donor who had recovered from COVID-19.

The V and J genes are TRBV6-1 and TRBJ2-5; no firm D call. The CDR3 sequence is 13 residues long. Trimming removed 3 bases from V and 1 base from J, with 6 bases in between. The germline V gene encodes CDR1 MNHNS and CDR2 SASEGT. The DNA for the CDR3 is TGTGCCAGCAGTGACACCGTCCAAGAGACCCAGTACTTC. Translated: CASSDTVQETQYF.

The chain joins TRBV10-3 to TRBJ1-6, with 11 bases aligning to TRBD1. CDR3 size: 15 residues. The germline CDR1 and CDR2 sequences are ENHRY and SYGVKD. V shed 6 bases and J 7 bases; nucleotides not matched to a gene: 5. The CDR3 DNA follows: TGTGCCATCAGACCGGGACAGGGGGAAAATTCACCCCTCCACTTT. Protein sequence: CAIRPGQGENSPLHF.

CDR3 sequence: CSARDRRVANYGYTF. The CDR3 coding sequence is TGCAGTGCTAGAGATAGGAGAGTCGCTAACTATGGCTACACCTTC. The V call is TRBV20-1, the J call TRBJ1-2; D not resolved. The CDR3 has 15 residues. The germline V and J ends were trimmed by 0 bases and 0 bases, with 11 bases remaining between them. Germline CDR1 DFQATT, CDR2 SNEGSKA (reference sequence).

The gene calls are TRBV19 and TRBJ2-7; 10 nucleotides line up with TRBD1. Germline V CDR1 and CDR2: LNHDA, SQIVND (reference sequence). CDR3 length: 16 amino acids. The V and J ends lost 3 bases and 3 bases, in that order; junction bases with no gene match: 8. The CDR3 region is CASSIAPGQGFYEQYF. CDR3 DNA sequence: TGTGCCAGTAGTATTGCCCCGGGACAGGGGTTCTACGAGCAGTACTTC.

V gene TRBV11-3 combines with J gene TRBJ2-2; no clear D gene. Germline CDR1 reads SGHNT; CDR2 reads YENEEA. V lost 5 bases to trimming and J lost 5 bases, with 12 bases between them. The CDR3 is made up of 14 amino acids. CDR3 amino acids: CASSPFFGTGELFF. DNA of the CDR3: TGTGCCAGCAGCCCCTTTTTTGGGACCGGGGAGCTGTTTTTT.

Worth noting for this clonotype: The junction does not match germline at one end; this may be a read error. CDR3 sequence reads: CANSPASLDRARYGYTF. The CDR3 region has the DNA TGTGCCAACAGTCCCGCTTCCCTGGACAGGGCTCGCTATGGCTACACCTTC. This chain joins TRBV28 and TRBJ1-2; 8 nucleotides line up with TRBD1. This CDR3 has 17 amino acids. The germline V gene has CDR1 MDHEN and CDR2 SYDVKM.

V is TRBV20-1 and J is TRBJ1-5, with D uncertain. The CDR3 spans 14 residues. The V end was cut by 0 bases, the J end by 4 bases, with 10 bases between. The V gene's germline CDR1 is DFQATT and CDR2 SNEGSKA (reference sequence). The CDR3 bases are TGCAGTGCTAGAGAGCCAGCTTTGAATCAGCCCCAGCATTTT. It codes for CSAREPALNQPQHF.

The chain couples TRBV19 to TRBJ1-5; 9 nucleotides agree with TRBD1. This CDR3 has 13 residues. The V and J ends lost 10 bases and 9 bases, in that order; junction bases with no gene match: 10. From germline, CDR1 is LNHDA and CDR2 SQIVND (reference sequence). In nucleotides, the CDR3 is TGTGCCACCACAGGGGGCGCCTCGGGGCCCCAGCATTTT. Amino acid sequence: CATTGGASGPQHF.